A selection of T cell receptor beta chains follows, all from one sample in a study of molecular identifiers for immune sequencing clone quantification. TCRdb processed the PCR reads anew with MiXCR; each CDR3 protein has one entry. The sample carries about 510,000 distinct CDR3 sequences, about 26% recorded once. Specimen: naive CD8+ T cells from blood, with Jurkat cell RNA spiked in. These receptors were obtained from a human donor in good health. Some libraries in this study had Jurkat cell RNA spiked in. Both conserved end residues are part of each CDR3. D genes are given only for firm matches. The size field is filled for only some rows; it gives once, few, many or a size class.

J,V,D,size,CDR3,DNA
TRBJ2-6,TRBV27,TRBD1,few,CASSFTGAFGANVLTF,TGTGCCAGCAGTTTTACAGGGGCTTTTGGGGCCAACGTCCTGACTTTC
TRBJ2-3,TRBV7-3,NA,NA,CASSLIATSTDTQYF,TGTGCCAGCAGCTTAATAGCGACTAGCACAGATACGCAGTATTTT
TRBJ2-7,TRBV29-1,NA,many,CSVEEPASYEQYF,TGCAGCGTTGAGGAGCCCGCATCCTACGAGCAGTACTTC
TRBJ1-1,TRBV7-9,NA,NA,CASSFGGMDTEAFF,TGTGCCAGCAGCTTTGGGGGTATGGACACTGAAGCTTTCTTT
TRBJ2-6,TRBV20-1,TRBD1,few,CSAKTDRTSGANVLTF,TGCAGTGCTAAGACGGACAGGACCTCTGGGGCCAACGTCCTGACTTTC
TRBJ2-6,TRBV29-1,TRBD1,NA,CSATGTGDSGANVLTF,TGCAGCGCCACCGGGACAGGGGACTCTGGGGCCAACGTCCTGACATTC
TRBJ1-1,TRBV20-1,NA,many,CSAREQGINTEAFF,TGCAGTGCTAGAGAACAGGGAATAAACACTGAAGCTTTCTTT
TRBJ2-2,TRBV20-1,NA,few,CSARAPQFTGELFF,TGCAGTGCTAGAGCGCCACAATTTACCGGGGAGCTGTTTTTT
TRBJ1-2,TRBV27,TRBD1,NA,CASSLAGTGVYGYTF,TGTGCCAGCAGTTTAGCCGGGACAGGGGTCTATGGCTACACCTTC
TRBJ2-3,TRBV7-9,TRBD1,few,CASSWSSTGSTDTQYF,TGTGCCAGCAGCTGGTCGTCGACAGGGAGCACAGATACGCAGTATTTT
TRBJ2-5,TRBV7-9,NA,many,CASSLFGGTPQETQYF,TGTGCCAGCAGCTTATTCGGAGGGACACCCCAAGAGACCCAGTACTTC
TRBJ2-1,TRBV11-3,TRBD2,few,CASSYRTSHEQFF,TGTGCCAGCAGCTATCGGACTAGCCATGAGCAGTTCTTC
TRBJ1-5,TRBV4-3,NA,many,CASSQDTGERPQHF,TGCGCCAGCAGCCAAGATACAGGTGAAAGGCCCCAGCATTTT
TRBJ2-7,TRBV4-3,NA,NA,CASSQDDRTPWEQYF,TGCGCCAGCAGCCAAGATGATAGGACACCCTGGGAGCAGTACTTC
TRBJ1-5,TRBV12-3/TRBV12-4,TRBD1,few,CASSLRTGVNQPQHF,TGTGCCAGCAGTTTAAGGACAGGGGTTAATCAGCCCCAGCATTTT
TRBJ2-7,TRBV27,TRBD2,NA,CASSPPGLAANYEQYF,TGTGCCAGCAGTCCCCCGGGACTAGCGGCAAACTACGAGCAGTACTTC
TRBJ1-5,TRBV28,NA,many,CASSLNAGYQPQHF,TGTGCCAGCAGTTTAAATGCAGGCTATCAGCCCCAGCATTTT
TRBJ2-7,TRBV6-2/TRBV6-3,NA,NA,CASSYSGTDYEQYF,TGTGCCAGCAGTTACTCTGGAACGGATTACGAGCAGTACTTC
TRBJ1-2,TRBV7-9,TRBD1,NA,CASSSGEGQGAGHTF,TGTGCCAGCAGCTCAGGAGAGGGACAGGGGGCTGGTCACACCTTC
TRBJ1-1,TRBV28,NA,many,CASSLMLNTEAFF,TGTGCCAGCAGTTTAATGTTGAACACTGAAGCTTTCTTT
TRBJ2-7,TRBV6-5,TRBD1,many,CAGPGTDVTYEQYF,TGTGCCGGCCCTGGGACAGATGTAACCTACGAGCAGTACTTC
TRBJ2-7,TRBV9,NA,many,CASSPGNYEQYF,TGTGCCAGCAGCCCGGGGAACTACGAGCAGTACTTC
TRBJ2-7,TRBV29-1,TRBD2,NA,CSVEDWPDGTSFGNEQYF,TGCAGCGTTGAAGATTGGCCGGACGGGACTAGCTTCGGCAACGAGCAGTACTTC
TRBJ2-3,TRBV4-3,NA,few,CASSQDGLGRRTDTQYF,TGCGCCAGCAGCCAAGATGGCCTGGGACGGCGCACAGATACGCAGTATTTT
TRBJ1-2,TRBV27,TRBD1,few,CASGTGGYYDYTF,TGTGCCAGCGGCACAGGGGGGTACTATGACTACACCTTC
TRBJ2-3,TRBV12-3/TRBV12-4,TRBD2,NA,CASRRGGFTSSTDTQYF,TGTGCCAGCAGGCGGGGGGGCTTTACTTCTAGCACAGATACGCAGTATTTT
TRBJ1-1,TRBV12-5,NA,many,CASGWGGTEAFF,TGTGCTAGTGGGTGGGGGGGCACTGAAGCTTTCTTT
TRBJ2-3,TRBV7-9,TRBD2,NA,CASSLELSSGGDLFTDTQYF,TGTGCCAGCAGCTTAGAGCTCTCTAGCGGGGGGGATTTGTTCACAGATACGCAGTATTTT
TRBJ2-5,TRBV13,TRBD1,NA,CASSLRVLDRGQETQYF,TGTGCCAGCAGCTTACGGGTTTTGGACAGGGGACAAGAGACCCAGTACTTC
TRBJ2-7,TRBV5-1,NA,NA,CASSRMSIVNAYEQYF,TGCGCCAGCAGCCGGATGTCCATCGTTAATGCCTACGAGCAGTACTTC
TRBJ2-4,TRBV19,NA,once,CASSSSGSGDIQYF,TGTGCCAGTAGTTCTTCAGGGTCTGGTGACATTCAGTACTTC